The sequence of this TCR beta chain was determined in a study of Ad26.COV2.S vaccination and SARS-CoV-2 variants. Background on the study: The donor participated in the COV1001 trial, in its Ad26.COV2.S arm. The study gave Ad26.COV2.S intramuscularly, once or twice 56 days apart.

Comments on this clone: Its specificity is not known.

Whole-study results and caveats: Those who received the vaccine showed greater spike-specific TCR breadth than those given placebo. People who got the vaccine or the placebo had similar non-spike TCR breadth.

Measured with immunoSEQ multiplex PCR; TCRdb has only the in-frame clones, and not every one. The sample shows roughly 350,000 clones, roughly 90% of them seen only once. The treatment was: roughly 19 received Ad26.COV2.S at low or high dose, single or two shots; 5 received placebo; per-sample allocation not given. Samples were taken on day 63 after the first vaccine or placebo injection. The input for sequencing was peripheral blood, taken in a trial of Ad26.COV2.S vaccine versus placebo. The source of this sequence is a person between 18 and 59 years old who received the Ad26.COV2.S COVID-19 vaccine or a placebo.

CDR3 loop: CASSPGRGGDSGELFF. DNA of the CDR3: TGTGCCAGCAGCCCAGGCAGAGGGGGCGATAGCGGGGAGCTGTTTTTT. The chain carries TRBV6-2 or TRBV6-3 and TRBJ2-2; 7 positions match TRBD1. The CDR3 consists of 16 residues. Germline CDR1 is MNHEY and CDR2 is SVGEGT. Trimming cost V 6 bases and J 7 bases; bases outside gene matches: 14.